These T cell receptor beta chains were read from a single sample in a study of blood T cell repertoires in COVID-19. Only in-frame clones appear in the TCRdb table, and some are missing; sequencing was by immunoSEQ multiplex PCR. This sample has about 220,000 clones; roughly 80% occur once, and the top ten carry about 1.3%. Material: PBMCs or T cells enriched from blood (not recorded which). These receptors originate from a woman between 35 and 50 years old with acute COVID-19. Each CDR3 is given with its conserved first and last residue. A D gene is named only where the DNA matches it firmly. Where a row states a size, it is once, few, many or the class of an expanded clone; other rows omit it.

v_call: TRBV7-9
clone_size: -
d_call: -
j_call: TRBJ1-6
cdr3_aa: CASSLDSLNSPLHF
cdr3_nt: TGTGCCAGCAGCTTAGACAGTCTTAATTCACCCCTCCACTTT

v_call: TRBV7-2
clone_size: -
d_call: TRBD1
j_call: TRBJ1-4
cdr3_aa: CASGGQQPTNEKLFF
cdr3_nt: TGTGCCAGCGGGGGACAGCAACCAACTAATGAAAAACTGTTTTTT

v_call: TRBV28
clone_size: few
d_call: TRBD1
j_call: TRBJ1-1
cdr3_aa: CASSRTGSEAFF
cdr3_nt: TGTGCCAGCAGCCGGACAGGGTCTGAAGCTTTCTTT

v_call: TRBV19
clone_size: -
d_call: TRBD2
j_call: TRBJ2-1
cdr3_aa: CASGTSGINEQFF
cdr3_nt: TGTGCCAGCGGGACTAGCGGGATCAATGAGCAGTTCTTC

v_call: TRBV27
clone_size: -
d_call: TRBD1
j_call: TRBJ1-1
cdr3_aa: CASSRKGQGLMAFF
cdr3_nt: TGTGCCAGCAGCCGAAAGGGACAGGGTTTAATGGCTTTCTTT

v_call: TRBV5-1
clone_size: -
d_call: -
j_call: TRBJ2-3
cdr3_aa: CASSLGLRTDTQYF
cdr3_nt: TGCGCCAGCAGCTTGGGACTTCGCACAGATACGCAGTATTTT

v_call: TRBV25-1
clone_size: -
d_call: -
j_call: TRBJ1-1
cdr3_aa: CASRWGGTNTEAFF
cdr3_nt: TGTGCCAGCAGATGGGGGGGGACAAACACTGAAGCTTTCTTT

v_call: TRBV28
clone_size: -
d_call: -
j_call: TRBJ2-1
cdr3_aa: CASSGIAVYNEQFF
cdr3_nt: TGTGCCAGCAGTGGGATAGCGGTCTACAATGAGCAGTTCTTC

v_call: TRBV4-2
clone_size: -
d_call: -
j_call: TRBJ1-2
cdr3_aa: CASSQDRANYGYTF
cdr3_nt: TGTGCCAGCAGCCAAGACCGGGCTAACTATGGCTACACCTTC

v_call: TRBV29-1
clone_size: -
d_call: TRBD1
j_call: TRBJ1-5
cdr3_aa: CSVAAQGVNQPQHF
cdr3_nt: TGCAGCGTGGCAGCACAGGGGGTTAATCAGCCCCAGCATTTT

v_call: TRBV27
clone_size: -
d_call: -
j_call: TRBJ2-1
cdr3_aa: CASSWGRSSYNEQFF
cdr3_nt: TGTGCCAGCAGTTGGGGGAGGAGCTCCTACAATGAGCAGTTCTTC

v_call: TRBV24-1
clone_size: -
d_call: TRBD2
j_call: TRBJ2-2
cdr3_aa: CASSRAGGTGELFF
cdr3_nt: TGTGCCTCGTCGCGGGCGGGGGGCACCGGGGAGCTGTTTTTT

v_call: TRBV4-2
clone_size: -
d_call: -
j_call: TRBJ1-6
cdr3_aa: CASSHDRSSPLHF
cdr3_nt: TGTGCCAGCAGCCATGACAGATCTTCACCCCTCCACTTT

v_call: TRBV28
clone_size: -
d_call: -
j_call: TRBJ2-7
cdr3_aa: CASSFEVGTTQAYEQYF
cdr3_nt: TGTGCCAGCAGTTTTGAGGTCGGGACAACCCAAGCCTACGAGCAGTACTTC

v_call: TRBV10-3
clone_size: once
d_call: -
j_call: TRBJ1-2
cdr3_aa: CAITDNINYGYTF
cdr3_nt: TGTGCCATCACCGATAACATTAACTATGGCTACACCTTC